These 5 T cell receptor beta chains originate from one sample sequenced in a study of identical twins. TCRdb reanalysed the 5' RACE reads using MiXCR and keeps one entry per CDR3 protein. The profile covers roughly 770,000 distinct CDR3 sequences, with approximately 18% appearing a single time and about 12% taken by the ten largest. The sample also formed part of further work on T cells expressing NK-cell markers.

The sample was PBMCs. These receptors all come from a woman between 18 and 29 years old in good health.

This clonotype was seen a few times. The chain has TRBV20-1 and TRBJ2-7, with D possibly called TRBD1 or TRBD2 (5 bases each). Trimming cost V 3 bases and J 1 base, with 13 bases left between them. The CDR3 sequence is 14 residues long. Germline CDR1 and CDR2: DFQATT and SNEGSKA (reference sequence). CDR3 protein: CSARGAGTSYEQYF. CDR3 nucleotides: TGCAGTGCTAGGGGAGCAGGGACGTCCTACGAGCAGTACTTC.

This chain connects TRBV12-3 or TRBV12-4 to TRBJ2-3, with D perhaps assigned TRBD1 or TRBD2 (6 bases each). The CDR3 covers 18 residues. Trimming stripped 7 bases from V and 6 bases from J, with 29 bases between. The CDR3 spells CASTLSGAGNHLGDTQYF. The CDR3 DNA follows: TGTGCCAGCACCCTCTCAGGGGCGGGGAATCATTTAGGGGATACGCAGTATTTT.

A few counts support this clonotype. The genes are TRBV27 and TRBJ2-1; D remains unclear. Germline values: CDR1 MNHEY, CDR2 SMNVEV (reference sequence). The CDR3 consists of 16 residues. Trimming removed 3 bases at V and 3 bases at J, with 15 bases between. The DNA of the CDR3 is TGTGCCAGCAGTTTCGTAGGGAATAGTTTCTACAATGAGCAGTTCTTC. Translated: CASSFVGNSFYNEQFF.

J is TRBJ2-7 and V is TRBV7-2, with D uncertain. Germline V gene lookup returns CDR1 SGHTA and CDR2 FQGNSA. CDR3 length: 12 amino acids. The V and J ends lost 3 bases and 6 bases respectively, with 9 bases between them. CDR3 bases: TGTGCCAGCAGCTTTTACTCCGCCGAGCAGTACTTC. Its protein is CASSFYSAEQYF.

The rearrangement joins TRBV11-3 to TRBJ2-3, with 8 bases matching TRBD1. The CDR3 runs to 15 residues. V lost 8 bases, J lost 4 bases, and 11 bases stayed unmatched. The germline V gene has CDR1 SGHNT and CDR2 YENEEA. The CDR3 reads CASGKTGGYADTQYF. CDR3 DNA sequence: TGTGCCAGCGGGAAAACAGGGGGGTACGCAGATACGCAGTATTTT.